These T cell receptor beta chains were read from a single sample in a study of blood T cells in healthy people across ages. One entry per CDR3 protein results from TCRdb running MiXCR on the 5' RACE reads. The repertoire holds over 950,000 distinct CDR3 sequences, with less than 45% as singletons. The sample comprised blood. The origin of the receptors is a young man in good health. The CDR3 runs from the conserved cysteine through the conserved F or W. Fields, in order: clone size, V gene, D gene, J gene, CDR3 protein, CDR3 DNA. A D gene is named only where the DNA matches it firmly. Only some rows state a clone size, as once, few, many or a class for expanded clones.

>-|TRBV7-3|-|TRBJ2-1
CASSFHEQGPVHNEQFF
TGTGCCAGCAGCTTCCACGAACAGGGCCCGGTGCACAATGAGCAGTTCTTC
>-|TRBV29-1|-|TRBJ1-1
CSVDRGVGNTEAFF
TGCAGCGTTGACCGCGGGGTTGGGAACACTGAAGCTTTCTTT
>-|TRBV25-1|-|TRBJ2-1
CASSELTGNEQFF
TGTGCCAGCAGTGAATTAACAGGCAATGAGCAGTTCTTC
>-|TRBV29-1|TRBD1|TRBJ2-5
CSVGTGFGGEQYF
TGCAGCGTTGGGACAGGGTTTGGAGGTGAGCAGTACTTC
>-|TRBV7-2|-|TRBJ1-1
CASSADRYHTEAFF
TGTGCCAGCAGCGCCGACAGATACCACACTGAAGCTTTCTTT
>-|TRBV7-2|-|TRBJ1-3
CASSLVAGKEGGNTIYF
TGTGCTAGCAGCTTAGTAGCGGGAAAAGAGGGGGGAAACACCATATATTTT
>few|TRBV25-1|-|TRBJ2-5
CASSEMGDQETQYF
TGTGCCAGCAGTGAAATGGGAGACCAAGAGACCCAGTACTTC
>few|TRBV19|-|TRBJ2-7
CASSSAGGNSYEQYF
TGTGCCAGTAGTTCCGCCGGGGGAAATTCCTACGAGCAGTACTTC
>few|TRBV12-3/TRBV12-4|-|TRBJ1-5
CASSPRRRDQPQHF
TGTGCCAGCAGTCCGCGGCGGAGGGATCAGCCCCAGCATTTT
>-|TRBV27|TRBD1|TRBJ2-1
CASSAQTGGEQFF
TGTGCCAGCAGTGCCCAAACAGGGGGTGAGCAGTTCTTC
>-|TRBV12-3/TRBV12-4|TRBD2|TRBJ2-1
CASTGLAGGPNEQFF
TGTGCCAGCACCGGACTAGCGGGGGGGCCCAATGAGCAGTTCTTC